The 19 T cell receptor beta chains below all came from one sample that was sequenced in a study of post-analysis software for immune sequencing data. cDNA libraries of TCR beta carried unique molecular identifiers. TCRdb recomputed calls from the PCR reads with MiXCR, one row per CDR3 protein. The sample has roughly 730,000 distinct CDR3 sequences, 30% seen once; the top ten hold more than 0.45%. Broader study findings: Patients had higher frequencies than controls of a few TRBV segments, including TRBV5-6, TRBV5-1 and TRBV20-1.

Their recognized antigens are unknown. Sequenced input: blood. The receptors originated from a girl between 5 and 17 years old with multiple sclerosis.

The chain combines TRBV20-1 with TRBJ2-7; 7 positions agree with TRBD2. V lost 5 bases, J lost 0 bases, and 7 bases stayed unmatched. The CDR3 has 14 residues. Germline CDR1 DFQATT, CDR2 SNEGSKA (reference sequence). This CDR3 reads CSASKRDTSYEQYF. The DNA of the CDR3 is TGCAGTGCTTCGAAGCGGGATACCTCCTACGAGCAGTACTTC.

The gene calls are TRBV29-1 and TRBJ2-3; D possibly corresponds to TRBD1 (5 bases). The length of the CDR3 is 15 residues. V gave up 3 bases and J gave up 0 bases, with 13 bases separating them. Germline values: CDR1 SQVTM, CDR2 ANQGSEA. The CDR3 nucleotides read TGCAGCGTTGAGCGAGACAGCCTTAGCACAGATACGCAGTATTTT. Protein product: CSVERDSLSTDTQYF.

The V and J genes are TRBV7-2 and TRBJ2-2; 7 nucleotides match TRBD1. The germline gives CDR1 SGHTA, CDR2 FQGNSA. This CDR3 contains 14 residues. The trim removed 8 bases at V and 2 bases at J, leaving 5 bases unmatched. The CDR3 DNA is TGTGCCAGCTTGGACAGGCCTAACACCGGGGAGCTGTTTTTT. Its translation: CASLDRPNTGELFF. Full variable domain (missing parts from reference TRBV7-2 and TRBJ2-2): GAGVSQSPSNKVTEKGKDVELRCDPISGHTALYWYRQSLGQGLEFLIYFQGNSAPDKSGLPSDRFSAERTGGSVSTLTIQRTQQEDSAVYLCASLDRPNTGELFFGEGSRLTVL.

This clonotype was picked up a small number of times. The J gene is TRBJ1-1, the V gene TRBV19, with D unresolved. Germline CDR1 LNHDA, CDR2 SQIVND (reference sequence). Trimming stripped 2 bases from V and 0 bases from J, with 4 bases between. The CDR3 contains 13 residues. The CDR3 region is CASSINLNTEAFF. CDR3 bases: TGTGCCAGTAGTATAAACTTGAACACTGAAGCTTTCTTT.

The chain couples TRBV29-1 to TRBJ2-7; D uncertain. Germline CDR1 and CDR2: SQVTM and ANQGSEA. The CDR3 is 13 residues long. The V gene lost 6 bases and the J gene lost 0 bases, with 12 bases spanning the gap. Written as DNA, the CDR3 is TGCAGCGTCGTATTGATGGACTCCTACGAGCAGTACTTC. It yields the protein CSVVLMDSYEQYF.

As DNA, the CDR3 is TGTGCCAGCAGGCAATTAGGCGGGGGCAACACCGGGGAGCTGTTTTTT. Translation: CASRQLGGGNTGELFF. The V call is TRBV6-6, the J call TRBJ2-2; D is possibly TRBD2 (7 bases). This CDR3 comprises 16 residues. Between the trimmed V and J ends, which lost 6 bases and 2 bases, there was a span of 16 bases. The V gene's germline CDR1 is MNHNY and CDR2 SVGAGI (reference sequence).

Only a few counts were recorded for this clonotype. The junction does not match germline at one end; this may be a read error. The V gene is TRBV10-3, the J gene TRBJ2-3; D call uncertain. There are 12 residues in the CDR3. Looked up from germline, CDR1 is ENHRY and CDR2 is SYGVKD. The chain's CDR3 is CVILKSTDTQYF. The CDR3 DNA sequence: TGTGTCATCTTGAAGAGCACAGATACGCAGTATTTT.

Here the CDR3 reads CSAPTASTDTQYF. DNA of the CDR3: TGCAGTGCCCCGACGGCTAGCACAGATACGCAGTATTTT. The chain uses TRBV20-1 and TRBJ2-3; D not certain. The CDR3 totals 13 residues. V lost 6 bases to trimming and J lost 0 bases, with 10 bases between them. The V gene's germline CDR1 is DFQATT and CDR2 SNEGSKA (reference sequence).

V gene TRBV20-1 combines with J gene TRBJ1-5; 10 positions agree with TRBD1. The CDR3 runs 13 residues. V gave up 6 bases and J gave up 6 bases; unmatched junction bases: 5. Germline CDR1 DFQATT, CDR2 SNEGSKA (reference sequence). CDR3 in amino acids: CSAGGQGLQPQHF. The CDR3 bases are TGCAGTGCGGGGGGACAGGGGCTTCAGCCCCAGCATTTT.

The CDR3 sequence: CASNEFPGGGTQYF. The CDR3 nucleotides are TGTGCCAGCAACGAGTTTCCAGGGGGGGGGACCCAGTACTTC. The V call is TRBV6-6, the J call TRBJ2-7; D may match TRBD1 or TRBD2 (7 bases each). The better agreement between TRBJ2-5 and the DNA end casts doubt on the J call. Germline V gene sequence: CDR1 MNHNY, CDR2 SVGAGI (reference sequence). This CDR3 spans 14 amino acids.

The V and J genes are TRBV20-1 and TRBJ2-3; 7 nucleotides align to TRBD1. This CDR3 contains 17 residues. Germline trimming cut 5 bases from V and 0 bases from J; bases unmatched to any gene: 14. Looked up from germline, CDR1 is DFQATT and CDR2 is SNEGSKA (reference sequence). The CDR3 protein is CSAAPTPTGHSTDTQYF. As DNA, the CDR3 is TGCAGTGCTGCCCCAACGCCGACAGGGCATAGCACAGATACGCAGTATTTT.

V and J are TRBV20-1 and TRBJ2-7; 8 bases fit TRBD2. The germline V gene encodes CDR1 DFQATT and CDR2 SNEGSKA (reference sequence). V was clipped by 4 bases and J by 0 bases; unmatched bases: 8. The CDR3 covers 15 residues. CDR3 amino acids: CSATPGGPNSYEQYF. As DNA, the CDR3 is TGCAGTGCTACCCCGGGAGGGCCTAACTCCTACGAGCAGTACTTC.

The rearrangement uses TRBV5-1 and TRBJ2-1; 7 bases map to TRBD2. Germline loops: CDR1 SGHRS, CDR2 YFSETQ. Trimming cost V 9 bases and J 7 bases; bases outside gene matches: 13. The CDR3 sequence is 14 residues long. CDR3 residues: CATSGGNPENEQFF. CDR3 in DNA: TGCGCCACCTCCGGGGGGAATCCGGAAAATGAGCAGTTCTTC. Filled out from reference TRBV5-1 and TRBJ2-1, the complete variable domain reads KAGVTQTPRYLIKTRGQQVTLSCSPISGHRSVSWYQQTPGQGLQFLFEYFSETQRNKGNFPGRFSGRQFSNSRSEMNVSTLELGDSALYLCATSGGNPENEQFFGPGTRLTVL.

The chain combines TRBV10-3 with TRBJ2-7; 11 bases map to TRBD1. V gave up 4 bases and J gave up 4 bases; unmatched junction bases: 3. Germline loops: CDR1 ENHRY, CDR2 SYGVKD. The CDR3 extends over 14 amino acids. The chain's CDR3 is CAISGGTGGYEQYF. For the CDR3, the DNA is TGTGCCATCAGTGGCGGGACAGGGGGGTACGAGCAGTACTTC.

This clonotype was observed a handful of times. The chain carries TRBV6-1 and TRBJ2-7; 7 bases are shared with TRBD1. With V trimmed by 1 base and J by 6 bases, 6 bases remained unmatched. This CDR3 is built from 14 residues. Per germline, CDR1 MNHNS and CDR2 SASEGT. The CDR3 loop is CASSEVRTGSEQYF. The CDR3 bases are TGTGCCAGCAGTGAAGTGAGGACAGGTAGCGAGCAGTACTTC.

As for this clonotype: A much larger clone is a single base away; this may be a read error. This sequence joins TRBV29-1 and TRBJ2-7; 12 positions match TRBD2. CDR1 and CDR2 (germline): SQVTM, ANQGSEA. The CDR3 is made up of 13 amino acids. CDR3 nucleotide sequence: TGCAGCGCAGAGACTAGCGGGAGCTACGAGCTGTACTTC. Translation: CSAETSGSYELYF.

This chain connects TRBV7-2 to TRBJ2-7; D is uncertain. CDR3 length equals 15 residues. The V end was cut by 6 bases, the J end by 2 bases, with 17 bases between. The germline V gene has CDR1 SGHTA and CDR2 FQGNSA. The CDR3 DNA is TGTGCCAGCAGTCCGGCAGGCACTTCAACCTACGAGCAGTACTTC. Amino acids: CASSPAGTSTYEQYF.

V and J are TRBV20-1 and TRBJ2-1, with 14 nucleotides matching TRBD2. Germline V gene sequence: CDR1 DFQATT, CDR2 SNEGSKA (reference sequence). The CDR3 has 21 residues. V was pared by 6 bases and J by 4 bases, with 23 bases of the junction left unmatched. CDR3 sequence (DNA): TGCAGTGCCGGGGGGGACTTACAAGCGTGGACTAGCGGGAGGACATACAATGAGCAGTTCTTC. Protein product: CSAGGDLQAWTSGRTYNEQFF.

The DNA for the CDR3 is TGTGCCAGCAGACGCGTAGGAGGGGACATTCAGTACTTC. This encodes CASRRVGGDIQYF. The chain links TRBV14 to TRBJ2-7, with D perhaps matching TRBD2 (6 bases). Near its end, the DNA agrees better with TRBJ2-4, so the J call may be wrong. CDR1 and CDR2 (germline): SGHDN, FVKESK. The length of the CDR3 is 13 residues.